This is a list of T cell receptor beta chains from one sample in a study of CD8+CD57+ T cells in acquired aplastic anemia. TCRdb recomputed calls from the reads with MiXCR, one row per CDR3 protein. The sample shows about 120,000 distinct CDR3 sequences, approximately 61% of them seen only once. The sample consisted of sorted CD4+, CD8+, or CD8+CD57+ T cells (not recorded which) from PBMCs. Receptors originate from a human donor with aplastic anemia. CDR3s include the opening cysteine and the closing phenylalanine or tryptophan. A D gene is named only where the DNA matches it firmly. Only some rows state a clone size, as once, few, many or a class for expanded clones.

>TRBV5-1|-|-|TRBJ1-1
TGCGCCAGCAGCTTGACAGGTCCCACTGAAGCTTTCTTT
CASSLTGPTEAFF
>TRBV6-1|-|-|TRBJ2-7
TGTGCCAGCAGTGAAGTGGGGTGGGGTGCCTACGAGCAGTACTTC
CASSEVGWGAYEQYF
>TRBV6-5|many|-|TRBJ1-1
TGTGCCAGCAGTTACGGGTTTGGAACGGAAGCTTTCTTT
CASSYGFGTEAFF
>TRBV15|few|TRBD1|TRBJ2-2
TGTGCCACCGGATCCACGCGGACAGGGGGGCTGTTTTTT
CATGSTRTGGLFF
>TRBV20-1|-|-|TRBJ1-6
TGCAGTGCTAGAGATAGGGCAGTGAGCTCCTATAATTCACCCCTCCACTTT
CSARDRAVSSYNSPLHF
>TRBV7-9|-|-|TRBJ1-2
TGTGCCAGCAGCGGGGGGCATGGCTACACCTTC
CASSGGHGYTF
>TRBV7-2|-|-|TRBJ2-2
TGTGCCAGCAGCTCCGACCTAACCGGGGAGCTGTTTTTT
CASSSDLTGELFF
>TRBV25-1|once|-|TRBJ2-3
TGTGCCAGCAGTTCATCCGGGATGATCACAGATACGCAGTATTTT
CASSSSGMITDTQYF
>TRBV7-9|-|-|TRBJ2-7
TGTGCCAGCAGTACAGGGCCCCCTTACGAGCAGTACTTC
CASSTGPPYEQYF
>TRBV19|once|-|TRBJ2-2
TGTGCCAGTAGTATGGCCCAGAACACCGGGGAGCTGTTTTTT
CASSMAQNTGELFF
>TRBV7-2|-|-|TRBJ2-5
TGTGCCAGCAGCTCCCTTGGGGGGACCTGGGAGCAGTACTTC
CASSSLGGTWEQYF
>TRBV29-1|-|-|TRBJ2-7
TGCAGCGTTGGTCGGGGTTCACCTACTAGCTCCTACGAGCAGTACTTC
CSVGRGSPTSSYEQYF
>TRBV14|-|-|TRBJ2-7
TGTGCCAGCAGCCAGGGTCAAGTCTCCTACGAGCAGTACTTC
CASSQGQVSYEQYF
>TRBV29-1|-|TRBD1|TRBJ2-1
TGCAGCAGTTGGACGGGACAGGGTCGCCGGGAGCAGTTCTTC
CSSWTGQGRREQFF
>TRBV20-1|-|-|TRBJ1-3
TGCAGTGCTAGAGTCCTCAGCTCTGGAAACACCATATATTTT
CSARVLSSGNTIYF
>TRBV25-1|-|-|TRBJ2-7
TGTGCCAGCAGTGCATACGGCGAGCAGTACTTC
CASSAYGEQYF
>TRBV29-1|few|-|TRBJ1-1
TGCAGCGGCCGTGGACAGATGAACACTGAAGCTTTCTTT
CSGRGQMNTEAFF
>TRBV3-1|many|-|TRBJ2-7
TGTGCCAGCAGCCAAGATCAATGGACTGGCTACGAGCAGTACTTC
CASSQDQWTGYEQYF
>TRBV19|-|-|TRBJ1-5
TGTGCCAGTAGTATGGAAAGCAATCAGCCCCAGCATTTT
CASSMESNQPQHF
>TRBV20-1|-|-|TRBJ1-2
TGCAGTGCTGCTGACCGAACAGGAGTCGGCACCTTC
CSAADRTGVGTF
>TRBV6-4|once|TRBD1|TRBJ2-7
TGTGTCAGCCGGGTAGGACAGGGTGACGAGCAGTACTTC
CVSRVGQGDEQYF
>TRBV6-1|many|-|TRBJ2-7
TGTGCCAGCAGACTCCAACAGGGAGCCTACGAGCAGTACTTC
CASRLQQGAYEQYF
>TRBV4-3|many|-|TRBJ2-7
TGCGCCAGCAGCCAAGATGTGGGGAGCTCCTACGAGCAGTACTTC
CASSQDVGSSYEQYF
>TRBV7-9|-|-|TRBJ1-2
TGTGCCAGCAGCCCCTCCGACCTAGGTGGCTACACCTTC
CASSPSDLGGYTF
>TRBV11-2|-|-|TRBJ1-2
TGTGCCAGCAGCTTACTAGGGAGTGGCTATGGCTACACCTTC
CASSLLGSGYGYTF
>TRBV4-2|-|-|TRBJ1-2
TGTGCCAGCAGCCAGGGGCGGACCGACTATGGCTACACCTTC
CASSQGRTDYGYTF
>TRBV2|-|-|TRBJ1-1
TGTGCCAGCGTCTGGGGATCCAGTAGGGATATTGAAGCTTTCTTT
CASVWGSSRDIEAFF
>TRBV2|-|-|TRBJ2-7
TGTGCCACCTCGTACCACTCCTACGAGCGGTACTTC
CATSYHSYERYF
>TRBV20-1|-|-|TRBJ2-6
TGCAGTGCTAGCGGCTTCTCTGGGGCCAACGTCCTGACTTTC
CSASGFSGANVLTF
>TRBV2|many|TRBD2|TRBJ2-7
TGTGCCAGCAGTGAAGCCCTAGCGGTGAGAGCCTACGAGCAGTACTTC
CASSEALAVRAYEQYF
>TRBV20-1|-|-|TRBJ1-2
TGCAGTGCCATGGGCCGAGAAACTAACTATGGCTACACCTTC
CSAMGRETNYGYTF
>TRBV6-1|-|-|TRBJ1-2
TGTGCCATCGGGGGCAGGGGATATGGCTACACCTTC
CAIGGRGYGYTF
>TRBV29-1|many|-|TRBJ2-1
TGCAGCGTTGGGACCCCAGTGAGCTCCTACAATGAGCAGTTCTTC
CSVGTPVSSYNEQFF
>TRBV2|few|-|TRBJ2-2
TGTGCCAGCAGCCAAGACCCCGGGAGCACCGGGGAGCTGTTTTTT
CASSQDPGSTGELFF
>TRBV24-1|-|TRBD2|TRBJ2-7
TGTGCCAGCTCCCCGTCGGGGGGCTACGAGCAGTACTTC
CASSPSGGYEQYF
>TRBV2|-|-|TRBJ2-7
TGTGCCAGCACCACAAGGGGACATCCCTACGAGCAGTACTTC
CASTTRGHPYEQYF
>TRBV10-3|-|-|TRBJ2-7
TGTGCCATCAGTGATTGGGGGACCTACGAGCAGTACTTC
CAISDWGTYEQYF
>TRBV12-3/TRBV12-4|-|-|TRBJ1-5
TGTGCCAGCAGGCTGGGGGAAAAGAATCAGCCCCAGCATTTT
CASRLGEKNQPQHF
>TRBV7-8|-|-|TRBJ2-3
TGTGCCAGCAGCTTAGAAGGCGGACTATATACGCAGTATTTT
CASSLEGGLYTQYF
>TRBV6-1|many|-|TRBJ2-3
TGTGCCAGCAGTACAGACAGCCCCACAGATACGCAGTATTTT
CASSTDSPTDTQYF
>TRBV7-2|once|-|TRBJ1-1
TGTGCCAGCAGCTTAGACGCGATGAACACTGAAGCTTTCTTT
CASSLDAMNTEAFF
>TRBV20-1|few|TRBD1|TRBJ2-5
TGCAGTGCTTACCAGGGGGCGGAGACCCAGTACTTC
CSAYQGAETQYF
>TRBV20-1|-|TRBD2|TRBJ2-5
TGCAGTGCTCCCCCCGTTAGCGGGAGCGCGGAGACCCAGTACTTC
CSAPPVSGSAETQYF
>TRBV2|many|-|TRBJ2-2
TGTGCCAGCGGGACACACCCGAACACCGGGGAGCTGTTTTTT
CASGTHPNTGELFF
>TRBV14|once|-|TRBJ1-1
TGTGCCAGCAGCCCCTGGGAGGGTGTTGGAGCTTTCTTT
CASSPWEGVGAFF
>TRBV2|-|TRBD1|TRBJ1-2
TGTGCCAGCACCCAGATCGGACAGGGCGGTGACGGCTACACCTTC
CASTQIGQGGDGYTF